This passage covers 20 T cell receptor beta chains from one sample sequenced in a study of T cell repertoires in cytomegalovirus infection. TCRdb reprocessed the reads with MiXCR, giving one entry per CDR3 protein. In the table there are some 940,000 distinct CDR3 sequences, roughly 30% of which are singletons. The antigens these receptors bind are not known. Sequenced here: cultured CD8+ T cells from PBMCs, sampled from culture after CMV antigen stimulation. The receptors derive from a human donor in good health (CMV status not recorded). Some clones in this sample may be carry-over from other donors' samples.

The chain recombines TRBV11-2 with TRBJ2-3; no clear D. Germline V gene lookup returns CDR1 SGHAT and CDR2 FQNNGV. The ends were cut back, 0 bases at V and 1 base at J, with 11 bases in the middle. The CDR3 runs to 16 residues. The CDR3 region is CASSLELVLGTDTQYF. The CDR3 DNA reads TGTGCCAGCAGCTTAGAGCTGGTATTGGGCACAGATACGCAGTATTTT.

This clonotype was seen a few times. The rearrangement joins TRBV10-3 to TRBJ1-2; tentatively, D is TRBD1 (5 bases). Trimming took 8 bases from V and 2 from J, leaving 12 bases between them. This CDR3 has 13 amino acids. Per the germline V gene, CDR1 is ENHRY and CDR2 is SYGVKD. The CDR3 protein is CAIWGGENYGYTF. The CDR3 DNA reads as TGTGCCATCTGGGGGGGGGAAAACTATGGCTACACCTTC.

The chain recombines TRBV27 with TRBJ1-2; 11 positions match TRBD1. The CDR3 is 15 amino acids. V lost 4 bases and J lost 7; bases outside the gene matches: 8. Germline lookup yields CDR1 MNHEY and CDR2 SMNVEV (reference sequence). CDR3 loop: CASSSGQGAGRGYTF. The DNA for the CDR3 is TGTGCCAGCAGTTCTGGACAGGGGGCGGGTCGTGGCTACACCTTC.

At least ten counts were recorded for this clonotype. The chain links TRBV11-2 to TRBJ2-1; D uncertain. V was clipped by 0 bases and J by 10 bases, with 10 bases between them. Germline assignment: CDR1 SGHAT and CDR2 FQNNGV. The CDR3 is 13 amino acids. This chain's CDR3 is CASSLDLSREQFF. The CDR3 nucleotides read TGTGCCAGCAGCTTAGATCTTTCCCGCGAGCAGTTCTTC.

This clonotype was counted between two and nine times. The chain is built from TRBV6-6 and TRBJ2-3; D is uncertain. The CDR3 sequence is 15 residues long. The V end was cut by 6 bases, the J end by 6 bases, with 19 bases between. Germline V CDR1 and CDR2: MNHNY, SVGAGI (reference sequence). CDR3 DNA sequence: TGTGCCAGCAGGGGAATAGGACCCTCCGGGGATACGCAGTATTTT. It specifies CASRGIGPSGDTQYF.

In its sample, this clonotype was seen a few times. This chain links TRBV7-9 with TRBJ1-6; 10 bases fit TRBD1. This CDR3 has 14 amino acids. The germline V gene encodes CDR1 SEHNR and CDR2 FQNEAQ (reference sequence). The V and J ends lost 5 bases and 11 bases, in that order; junction bases with no gene match: 6. The CDR3 region is CASSAGQGYTPLHF. CDR3 DNA sequence: TGTGCCAGCAGCGCGGGACAGGGGTATACACCCCTCCACTTT.

Only a few counts were recorded for this clonotype. Written as DNA, the CDR3 is TGTGCCACCAGCAGAGATCCAGTCAGTGAAGCCAAAAACATTCAGTACTTC. Translated, it gives CATSRDPVSEAKNIQYF. The rearrangement joins TRBV15 to TRBJ2-4; the D is unclear. Germline V gene sequence: CDR1 LNHNV, CDR2 YYDKDF (reference sequence). This CDR3 spans 17 amino acids. V lost 0 bases, J lost 0 bases, and 12 bases lay in between.

The chain uses TRBV6-5 and TRBJ2-2; D is perhaps TRBD1 (7 bases). CDR1 is MNHEY, CDR2 SVGAGI, per germline. This CDR3 region has 16 residues. V dropped 1 base and J dropped 5 bases, with 14 bases sitting between them. The CDR3 DNA sequence: TGTGCCAGCAGTTACTGGACAGGAGGGCGTACCGGGGAGCTGTTTTTT. Its protein product is CASSYWTGGRTGELFF.

A few counts support this clonotype. This rearrangement joins TRBV6-2 or TRBV6-3 to TRBJ2-2; 11 nucleotides align to TRBD2. CDR3 size: 17 residues. Trimming cost V 1 base and J 7 bases; bases outside gene matches: 8. Germline CDR1 and CDR2: MNHEY and SVGEGT. CDR3 in amino acids: CASSYLRLAGTRGELFF. In DNA, the CDR3 is TGTGCCAGCAGTTACTTGAGACTAGCGGGGACTCGCGGGGAGCTGTTTTTT.

This clonotype has a handful of counts. This chain uses TRBV6-2 or TRBV6-3 with TRBJ2-5, with 9 nucleotides matching TRBD2. The germline CDR1 and CDR2 sequences are MNHEY and SVGEGT. Trimming cost V 5 bases and J 1 base; bases outside gene matches: 8. This CDR3 is 16 amino acids long. CDR3 sequence (DNA): TGTGCCAGCAGTACTCGCGGGAGGGGGGTCCAAGAGACCCAGTACTTC. Its translation: CASSTRGRGVQETQYF.

The chain joins TRBV11-2 to TRBJ2-3; D is unclear. The CDR3 covers 12 residues. The V end lost 3 bases, the J end lost 6 bases, and 7 bases lay between the germline ends. Germline assignment: CDR1 SGHAT and CDR2 FQNNGV. The CDR3 DNA sequence: TGTGCCAGCAGCTTCGACGGCGATACGCAGTATTTT. Translation: CASSFDGDTQYF.

The chain employs TRBV10-2 and TRBJ2-3, with D uncertain. Between the trimmed V and J ends, which lost 1 base and 2 bases, there was a span of 7 bases. CDR1 and CDR2 from the germline V gene are WSHSY and SAAADI. The CDR3 length is 14 residues. CDR3 nucleotide sequence: TGCGCCAGCAGTGAGTTTCAGCCCACAGATACGCAGTATTTT. The encoded protein is CASSEFQPTDTQYF.

Many counts were recorded for this clonotype. The chain is built from TRBV7-8 and TRBJ2-5, with a weak D call TRBD1 (6 bases). In germline, CDR1 is SGHVS, CDR2 FQNEAQ. V was pared by 2 bases and J by 2 bases, with 12 bases between. This CDR3 region has 15 residues. CDR3 region: CASSLQGIEQETQYF. CDR3 DNA: TGTGCCAGCAGCTTACAGGGGATAGAACAAGAGACCCAGTACTTC.

The gene calls are TRBV6-2 or TRBV6-3 and TRBJ1-2, with a tentative D call TRBD1 (5 bases). With 8 bases removed from V and 8 bases from J, the gap between germline ends came to 24 bases. Germline CDR1 is MNHEY and CDR2 is SVGEGT. This CDR3 contains 15 residues. The CDR3 loop reads CASLGTVRTPRGYTF. DNA for the CDR3: TGTGCCAGCTTAGGGACCGTAAGAACACCTCGAGGCTACACCTTC.

The gene calls are TRBV4-3 and TRBJ2-7; D is unclear. Trimming left V 0 bases short and J 4 bases short, with 10 bases between. Germline V lookup: CDR1 LGHNA, CDR2 YSLEER. The CDR3 is 14 amino acids. DNA for the CDR3: TGCGCCAGCAGCCAAGATTTGGAAGGATACGAGCAGTACGTC. This codes for CASSQDLEGYEQYV.

This clonotype was recorded a few times. V gene TRBV5-6 combines with J gene TRBJ1-5; D is undetermined. Deletions cut 0 bases from V and 11 bases from J, with 15 bases between. Per the germline V gene, CDR1 is SGHDT and CDR2 is YYEEEE. There are 14 residues in the CDR3. CDR3 protein: CASSLEGAALTQHF. CDR3 DNA sequence: TGTGCCAGCAGCTTGGAAGGTGCTGCCCTGACCCAGCATTTT.

The chain recombines TRBV10-2 with TRBJ2-7, with 11 bases aligning to TRBD2. With 11 bases clipped from V and 0 bases from J, the junction kept 3 bases outside the gene matches. This CDR3 contains 13 residues. Germline-derived CDR1 and CDR2 are WSHSY and SAAADI. DNA for the CDR3: TGCGCCGCTAGCGGGGGGAGCTCCTACGAGCAGTACTTC. Protein product: CAASGGSSYEQYF.

The chain has TRBV27 and TRBJ2-1; the D is unclear. Trimming pared 2 bases from V and 10 bases from J, leaving 12 bases between. The germline CDR1 and CDR2 sequences are MNHEY and SMNVEV (reference sequence). The CDR3 loop spans 13 amino acids. CDR3 in DNA: TGTGCCAGCAGTTTACGAGGAGCCCTAGAGCAGTTCTTC. Its protein product is CASSLRGALEQFF.

This clonotype was observed a few times. V gene TRBV6-1 combines with J gene TRBJ2-7; D not certain. Germline V CDR1 and CDR2: MNHNS, SASEGT. The V and J ends lost 4 bases and 1 base respectively, with 5 bases between them. The CDR3 runs 12 residues. The CDR3 spells CASSVGSYEQYV. The CDR3 coding sequence is TGTGCCAGCAGTGTGGGTTCCTACGAGCAGTACGTC.

This clonotype was seen repeatedly, ten times or more. The V gene is TRBV7-6, the J gene TRBJ1-2, with 7 bases aligning to TRBD1. The ends lost 1 base at V and 3 bases at J; junction bases unmatched: 8. This CDR3 has 16 residues. The V gene's germline CDR1 is SGHVS and CDR2 FNYEAQ. CDR3 DNA sequence: TGTGCCAGCAGCTTAGATTCCACAGGGGAGGACTATGGCTACACCTTC. Translated: CASSLDSTGEDYGYTF.